This is a list of T cell receptor beta chains from one sample in a study of long-term antiretroviral therapy in people with HIV. Profiled with immunoSEQ multiplex PCR; TCRdb holds only in-frame clones, not every one. The data show some 40,000 clones, approximately 87% seen once. The specimen was unsorted PBMCs, collected 1.2 years after starting antiretroviral therapy. These receptors all come from a woman between 45 and 65 years old with HIV. CDR3s include the opening cysteine and the closing phenylalanine or tryptophan. A D gene is named only where the DNA matches it firmly. Where a row states a size, it is once, few, many or the class of an expanded clone; other rows omit it.

. TRBJ1-5 TRBV7-9 few TGTGCCAGCAGCTTAGGAGGGGGGCCCCAGCATTTT CASSLGGGPQHF
. TRBJ2-6 TRBV5-8 . TGTGCCAGCAGCTTCTCTGGGGCCAACGTCCTGACTTTC CASSFSGANVLTF
TRBD1 TRBJ1-1 TRBV19 once TGTGCCAGTAGGGCCCCGGACAGGGACATCGTGAACACTGAAGCTTTCTTT CASRAPDRDIVNTEAFF
. TRBJ2-2 TRBV15 . TGTGCCACCAGGGCCGACACCGGGGAGCTGTTTTTT CATRADTGELFF
. TRBJ1-1 TRBV4-1 . TGCGCCAGCAGCCAAGAAGGGGCCATGAACACTGAAGCTTTCTTT CASSQEGAMNTEAFF
. TRBJ2-1 TRBV18 . TGTGCCAGCTCACCAGAGGGTGGAGGGTACAATGAGCAGTTCTTC CASSPEGGGYNEQFF
TRBD1 TRBJ1-1 TRBV7-3 . TGTGCCAGCAGCTCGGACAGGGGCACTGAAGCTTTCTTT CASSSDRGTEAFF
TRBD2 TRBJ2-1 TRBV6-5 . TGTGCCACCTCGGGGGGGGCATCCAATGAGCAGTTCTTC CATSGGASNEQFF
. TRBJ1-6 TRBV4-1 few TGCGCCAGCAGCCAAGACGTTTATAATTCACCCCTCCACTTT CASSQDVYNSPLHF
. TRBJ1-1 TRBV9 . TGTGCCAGCAGCGTAGTAGTGGACGGGAACACTGAAGCTTTCTTT CASSVVVDGNTEAFF
. TRBJ2-7 TRBV7-2 . TGTGCCAGCACCTGGGGCCGATCCTACGAGCAGTACTTC CASTWGRSYEQYF
TRBD1 TRBJ2-7 TRBV7-3 . TGTGCCAGCAGCTTAGTCGGGACAGGGGGCCCCTACGAGCAGTACTTC CASSLVGTGGPYEQYF
. TRBJ2-7 TRBV11-2 . TGTGCCAGCAGCTTAACATCCGGGACGGTCCACGAGCAGTACTTC CASSLTSGTVHEQYF
TRBD2 TRBJ2-3 TRBV30 . TGTGCCTGGAGTGTCCCCCGACGGACTAGCACGGGCACGCAGTATTTT CAWSVPRRTSTGTQYF
. TRBJ2-1 TRBV5-1 . TGCGCCAGCAGCACCGTGGAGGGGAACTACAATGAGCAGTTCTTC CASSTVEGNYNEQFF
. TRBJ2-5 TRBV6-6 . TGTGCCAGCAGTCCCTACTCGGGGCCGGGGGAGGAGACCCAGTACTTC CASSPYSGPGEETQYF
TRBD2 TRBJ2-3 TRBV7-3 few TGTGCCAGCAGCCGGGGGGTTGATACGCAGTATTTT CASSRGVDTQYF
. TRBJ1-1 TRBV5-1 . TGCGCCAGCAGCTTGGCTCAGGGTCAGACTGAAGCTTTCTTT CASSLAQGQTEAFF
. TRBJ2-1 TRBV30 . TGTGCCTGGGCCACGGACGTAGCCGGTGAGCAGTTCTTC CAWATDVAGEQFF
. TRBJ2-2 TRBV5-4 . TGTGCCAGCAGCTTCACTAGGGGAAACACCGGGGAGCTGTTTTTT CASSFTRGNTGELFF
. TRBJ2-7 TRBV9 . TGTGCCAGCAGCGCCTTGGGCGTTAGCTCCTACGAGCAGTACTTC CASSALGVSSYEQYF
TRBD1 TRBJ2-4 TRBV7-9 . TGTGCCAGCAGCGGACGGACAGGGGGAGCCAAAAACATTCAGTACTTC CASSGRTGGAKNIQYF
. TRBJ1-1 TRBV7-9 . TGTGCCAGCAGCTTAAGGCCGATCCTGAACACTGAAGCTTTCTTT CASSLRPILNTEAFF
TRBD1 TRBJ2-1 TRBV25-1 . TGTGCCAGCAGTCAAATGACAGGGGGCGGCGATGAGCAGTTCTTC CASSQMTGGGDEQFF
. TRBJ1-2 TRBV11-2 . TGTGCCAGCAGCTTAGATACGGCAGTCTATGGCTACACCTTC CASSLDTAVYGYTF
. TRBJ1-3 TRBV4-1 few TGCGCCAGCAGCCAACTCCCTGGAAACACCATATATTTT CASSQLPGNTIYF
. TRBJ1-6 TRBV2 . TGTGCCAGCAGTGAAGGCAGGTTTAATTCACCCCTCCACTTT CASSEGRFNSPLHF
TRBD1 TRBJ2-5 TRBV6-6 . TGTGCCAGCAGTTACTCGGGACAGGTATTAGAGACCCAGTACTTC CASSYSGQVLETQYF
TRBD2 TRBJ2-7 TRBV2 . TGTGCCAGCGGGAATCGCCTAGCGGGGGGGGGCTACGAGCAGTACTTC CASGNRLAGGGYEQYF
TRBD1 TRBJ2-2 TRBV5-4 . TGTGCCAGCAGTAGGGACAGCACGAACACCGGGGAGCTGTTTTTT CASSRDSTNTGELFF
. TRBJ1-1 TRBV6-5 . TGTGCCAGCAGTTACGGGAGTGGAATGAACACTGAAGCTTTCTTT CASSYGSGMNTEAFF
TRBD2 TRBJ2-5 TRBV7-2 once TGTGCCAGCAGCCCGACTAGCGGGGGGCCTTGGACCCAGTACTTC CASSPTSGGPWTQYF
TRBD1 TRBJ2-2 TRBV4-3 few TGCGCCAGCAGCCCTGACAGGGTAGGGTCCGGGGAGCTGTTTTTT CASSPDRVGSGELFF
. TRBJ2-2 TRBV9 . TGTGCCAGCAGCGTAGAGGGGCGACATACCGGGGAGCTGTTTTTT CASSVEGRHTGELFF
. TRBJ1-6 TRBV5-6 . TGTGCCAGCACCACGAGGATCGGAAGTTCACCCCTCCACTTT CASTTRIGSSPLHF
TRBD1 TRBJ2-7 TRBV19 . TGTGCCAGTAGTGGGACAGGGGGCGAACCAGCCTACGAGCAGTACTTC CASSGTGGEPAYEQYF
TRBD2 TRBJ2-5 TRBV4-1 . TGCGCCAGCAGCCGAGCTACTAGCGGGGCAGAGACCCAGTACTTC CASSRATSGAETQYF
. TRBJ2-3 TRBV6-5 . TGTGCCAGCAGTTACCTACAGAGCACAGATACGCAGTATTTT CASSYLQSTDTQYF
TRBD1 TRBJ1-1 TRBV7-8 once TGTGCCAGCAGCTTAATTTGGGACAGCCTAATGAACACTGAAGCTTTCTTT CASSLIWDSLMNTEAFF
. TRBJ2-1 TRBV4-3 . TGCGCCAGCAGCGGGGCCGGGGGATACAATGAGCAGTTCTTC CASSGAGGYNEQFF
. TRBJ1-1 TRBV6-1 . TGTGCCAGCAGCAGAATGCGGACGGATGAAGCTTTCTTT CASSRMRTDEAFF
TRBD1 TRBJ1-1 TRBV19 . TGTGCCAGTAGTCTAAAGGGGGCGAACACTGAAGCTTTCTTT CASSLKGANTEAFF
. TRBJ2-2 TRBV5-4 . TGTGCCAGCAGCTTGGTTTCCACCGGGGAGCTGTTTTTT CASSLVSTGELFF